Below are 8 T cell receptor beta chains sequenced from a single sample in a study of blood T cell repertoires in COVID-19. Libraries were prepared by immunoSEQ multiplex PCR; TCRdb keeps only in-frame clonotypes and omits some of them. The profile covers about 340,000 clones, with 86% appearing a single time and approximately 4% taken by the ten largest. Sequencing was performed on PBMCs or T cells enriched from blood (not recorded which). Every receptor here comes from a woman between 40 and 50 years old with acute COVID-19.

The rearrangement links TRBV28 to TRBJ2-3; D perhaps matches TRBD2 (6 bases). Germline V gives CDR1 MDHEN, CDR2 SYDVKM. Between the trimmed V and J ends, which lost 4 bases and 3 bases, there was a span of 23 bases. This CDR3 contains 18 residues. The DNA of the CDR3 is TGTGCCAGCAGTTCGTCCGGTGGAGGGCCCGGGGGAACAGATACGCAGTATTTT. Encoded protein: CASSSSGGGPGGTDTQYF.

The chain couples TRBV11-2 to TRBJ2-5; TRBD1 might be the D (5 bases). The CDR3 covers 14 residues. Between the trimmed V and J ends, which lost 1 base and 1 base, there was a span of 7 bases. Germline lookup yields CDR1 SGHAT and CDR2 FQNNGV. The CDR3 is CASSLAQVQETQYF. CDR3 nucleotides: TGTGCCAGCAGCTTAGCACAGGTCCAAGAGACCCAGTACTTC.

The chain has TRBV27 and TRBJ1-5; 8 bases line up with TRBD1. V shed 5 bases, J shed 3 bases, and the junction held 9 bases outside the gene matches. The germline gives CDR1 MNHEY, CDR2 SMNVEV (reference sequence). The CDR3 covers 16 residues. The DNA of the CDR3 is TGTGCCAGCAGTGCCGGAGGGACAGGTGCCAATCAGCCCCAGCATTTT. Its protein product is CASSAGGTGANQPQHF.

The V gene is TRBV10-3, the J gene TRBJ1-1, with D possibly TRBD1 on 5 matching bases. Trimming cost V 4 bases and J 1 base, with 10 bases left between them. Germline V gene lookup returns CDR1 ENHRY and CDR2 SYGVKD. There are 14 residues in the CDR3. DNA of the CDR3: TGTGCCATCAGTGTTAGGGGCCCGAACACTGAAGCTTTCTTT. Protein product: CAISVRGPNTEAFF.

V usage is TRBV18 and J usage is TRBJ2-1; 7 bases align to TRBD2. This CDR3 comprises 16 residues. Trimming removed 4 bases from V and 0 bases from J; junction bases left unmatched: 6. Germline CDR1 and CDR2: KGHSH and LQKENI. As DNA, the CDR3 is TGTGCCAGCTCACGGTCTAGCGGACACTCCTACAATGAGCAGTTCTTC. Translated, it gives CASSRSSGHSYNEQFF.

The CDR3 region has the DNA TGTGCCAGCAGACCCCAGACTTATTACTTGGGAGCTTTCTTT. Translated, it gives CASRPQTYYLGAFF. The genes are TRBV6-5 and TRBJ1-1; D call uncertain. V dropped 6 bases and J dropped 10 bases, with 21 bases sitting between them. Germline CDR1 and CDR2: MNHEY and SVGAGI. The CDR3 extends over 14 amino acids.

The rearrangement links TRBV5-1 to TRBJ2-7; 11 bases fit TRBD1. Germline CDR1 and CDR2: SGHRS and YFSETQ. The CDR3 length is 16 residues. V was pared by 4 bases and J by 6 bases, with 12 bases of the junction left unmatched. This CDR3 is CASSASGTGGLSEQYF. CDR3 sequence (DNA): TGCGCCAGCAGCGCATCCGGGACAGGGGGTCTTAGCGAGCAGTACTTC.

This chain connects TRBV15 to TRBJ1-6, with D uncertain. Germline V gene lookup returns CDR1 LNHNV and CDR2 YYDKDF (reference sequence). The CDR3 is made up of 14 amino acids. The V and J ends lost 1 base and 9 bases respectively, with 10 bases between them. The CDR3 sequence is CATSRGGGSSPLHF. The CDR3 DNA follows: TGTGCCACCAGCAGAGGGGGAGGGAGTTCACCCCTCCACTTT.